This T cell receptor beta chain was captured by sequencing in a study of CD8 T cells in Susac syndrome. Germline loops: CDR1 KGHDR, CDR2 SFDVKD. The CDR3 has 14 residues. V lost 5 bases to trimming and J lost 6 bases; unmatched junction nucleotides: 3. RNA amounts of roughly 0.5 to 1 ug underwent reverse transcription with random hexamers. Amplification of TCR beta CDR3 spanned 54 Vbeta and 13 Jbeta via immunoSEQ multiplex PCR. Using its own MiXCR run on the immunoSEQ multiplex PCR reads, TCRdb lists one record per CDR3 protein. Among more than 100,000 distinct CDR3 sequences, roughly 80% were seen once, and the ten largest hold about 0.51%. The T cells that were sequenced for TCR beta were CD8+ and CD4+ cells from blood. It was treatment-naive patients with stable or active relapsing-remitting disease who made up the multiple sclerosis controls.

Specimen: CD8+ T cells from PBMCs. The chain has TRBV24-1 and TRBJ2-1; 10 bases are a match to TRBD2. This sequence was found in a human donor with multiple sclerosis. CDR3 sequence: CATSVSGGSNEQFF. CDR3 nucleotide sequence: TGTGCCACCAGTGTTAGCGGGGGGTCCAATGAGCAGTTCTTC.